This note documents a single T cell receptor beta chain sequence. Its antigen is currently unknown. The record originates from a study of CD8+CD57+ T cells in acquired aplastic anemia. Study-level points and caveats: The study found no significant CD8+ Simpson's diversity difference between patients and controls. Under 35 was the count of CD8+ CDR3 sequences that patients shared with controls.

Before being chosen for sequencing, patients had shown CD8+CD57+ cell expansion by flow cytometry. TCR beta VDJ and CDR3 profiling used genomic DNA as template. TCRdb re-derived calls from the reads in MiXCR, one entry per CDR3 protein. The sample has 150,000 to 200,000 distinct CDR3 sequences; 48% are singletons. Germline V gene lookup returns CDR1 LNHDA and CDR2 SQIVND (reference sequence). V gave up 3 bases and J gave up 2 bases, with 14 bases separating them. This CDR3 is 16 amino acids long. This chain connects TRBV19 to TRBJ1-5; D is possibly TRBD1 (5 bases). The sequenced sample was sorted CD4+, CD8+, or CD8+CD57+ T cells (not recorded which) from PBMCs. The sequence came from a human donor with aplastic anemia. This CDR3 is CASSIGSGRGNQPQHF. As DNA, the CDR3 is TGTGCCAGTAGTATCGGTTCGGGACGGGGCAATCAGCCCCAGCATTTT. The variable domain in full, completed from reference TRBV19 and TRBJ1-5, reads DGGITQSPKYLFRKEGQNVTLSCEQNLNHDAMYWYRQDPGQGLRLIYYSQIVNDFQKGDIAEGYSVSREKKESFPLTVTSAQKNPTAFYLCASSIGSGRGNQPQHFGDGTRLSIL.